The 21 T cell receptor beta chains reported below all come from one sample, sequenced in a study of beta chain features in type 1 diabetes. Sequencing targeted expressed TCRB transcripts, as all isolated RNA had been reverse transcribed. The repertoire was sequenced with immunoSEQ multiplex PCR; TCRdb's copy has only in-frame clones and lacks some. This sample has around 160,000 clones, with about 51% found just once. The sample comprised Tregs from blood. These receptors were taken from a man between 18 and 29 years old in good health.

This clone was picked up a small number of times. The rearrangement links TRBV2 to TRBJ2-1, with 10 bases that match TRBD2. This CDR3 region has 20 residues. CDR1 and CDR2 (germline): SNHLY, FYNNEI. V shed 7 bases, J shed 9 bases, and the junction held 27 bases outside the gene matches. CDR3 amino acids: CASNTVLRGWASGRSSEQFF. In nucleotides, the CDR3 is TGTGCCAGCAATACCGTTCTTCGGGGCTGGGCTAGCGGGAGAAGTAGTGAGCAGTTCTTC.

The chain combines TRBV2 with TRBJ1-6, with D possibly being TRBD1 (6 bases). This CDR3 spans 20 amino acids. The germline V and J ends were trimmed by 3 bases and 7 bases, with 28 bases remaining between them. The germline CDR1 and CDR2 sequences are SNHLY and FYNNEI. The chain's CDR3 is CASSDLQGPNLGPWNSPLHF. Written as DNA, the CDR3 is TGTGCCAGCAGTGATCTACAGGGTCCGAATTTGGGTCCATGGAATTCACCCCTCCACTTT.

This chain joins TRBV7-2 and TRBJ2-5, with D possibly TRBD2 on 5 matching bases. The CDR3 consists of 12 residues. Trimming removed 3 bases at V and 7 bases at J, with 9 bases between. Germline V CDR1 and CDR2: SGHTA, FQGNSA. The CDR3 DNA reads TGTGCCAGCAGCTTTAGGGCGGGGACCCAGTACTTC. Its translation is CASSFRAGTQYF.

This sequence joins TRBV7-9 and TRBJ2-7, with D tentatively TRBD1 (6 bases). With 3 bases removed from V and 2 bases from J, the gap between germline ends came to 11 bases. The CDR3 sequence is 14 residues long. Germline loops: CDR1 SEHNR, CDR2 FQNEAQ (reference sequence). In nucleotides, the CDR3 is TGTGCCAGCAGCTTTCAGGGGCTGACCTACGAGCAGTACTTC. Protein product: CASSFQGLTYEQYF.

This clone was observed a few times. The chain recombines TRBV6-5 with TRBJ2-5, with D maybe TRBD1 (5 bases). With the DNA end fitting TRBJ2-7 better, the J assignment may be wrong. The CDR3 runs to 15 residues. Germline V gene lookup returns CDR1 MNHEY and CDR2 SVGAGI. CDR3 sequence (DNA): TGTGCCAGCAGTTACGGGGCAGGGAAGTCCTACGAGCAGTACTTC. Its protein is CASSYGAGKSYEQYF.

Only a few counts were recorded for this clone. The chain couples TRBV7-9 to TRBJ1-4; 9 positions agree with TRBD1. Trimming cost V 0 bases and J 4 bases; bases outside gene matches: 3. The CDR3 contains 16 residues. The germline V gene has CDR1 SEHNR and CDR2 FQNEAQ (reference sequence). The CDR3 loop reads CASSLALGQGNEKLFF. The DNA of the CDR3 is TGTGCCAGCAGCTTAGCGCTGGGACAGGGTAATGAAAAACTGTTTTTT.

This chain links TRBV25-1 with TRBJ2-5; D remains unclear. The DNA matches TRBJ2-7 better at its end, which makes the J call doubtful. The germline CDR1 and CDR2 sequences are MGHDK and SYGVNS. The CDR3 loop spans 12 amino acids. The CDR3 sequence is CASLGNSYEQYF. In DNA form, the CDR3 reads TGTGCCAGTCTAGGTAATTCCTACGAGCAGTACTTC.

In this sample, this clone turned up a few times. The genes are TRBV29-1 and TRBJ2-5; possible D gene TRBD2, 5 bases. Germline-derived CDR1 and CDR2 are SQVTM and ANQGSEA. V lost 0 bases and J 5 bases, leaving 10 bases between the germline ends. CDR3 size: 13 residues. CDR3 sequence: CSVEEGSGETQYF. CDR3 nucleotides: TGCAGCGTTGAAGAAGGGAGTGGTGAGACCCAGTACTTC.

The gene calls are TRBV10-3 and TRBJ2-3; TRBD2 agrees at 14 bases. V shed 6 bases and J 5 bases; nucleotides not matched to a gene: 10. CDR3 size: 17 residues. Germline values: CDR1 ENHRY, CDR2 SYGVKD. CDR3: CAIRGLAGEGVKDTQYF. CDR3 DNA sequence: TGTGCCATCAGGGGACTAGCGGGAGAGGGGGTTAAAGATACGCAGTATTTT.

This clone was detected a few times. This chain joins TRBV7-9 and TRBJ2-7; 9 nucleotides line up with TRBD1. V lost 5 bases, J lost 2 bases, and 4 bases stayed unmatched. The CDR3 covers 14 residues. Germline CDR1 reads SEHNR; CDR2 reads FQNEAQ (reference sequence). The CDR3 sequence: CASSKGTGTYEQYF. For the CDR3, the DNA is TGTGCCAGCAGCAAGGGGACAGGGACCTACGAGCAGTACTTC.

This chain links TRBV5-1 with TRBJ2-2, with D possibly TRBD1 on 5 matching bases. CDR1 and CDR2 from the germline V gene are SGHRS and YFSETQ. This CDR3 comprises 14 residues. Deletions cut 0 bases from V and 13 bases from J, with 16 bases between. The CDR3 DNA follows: TGCGCCAGCAGCTTGGCACAGGCCCCCGAAAGGCTGTTTTTT. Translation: CASSLAQAPERLFF.

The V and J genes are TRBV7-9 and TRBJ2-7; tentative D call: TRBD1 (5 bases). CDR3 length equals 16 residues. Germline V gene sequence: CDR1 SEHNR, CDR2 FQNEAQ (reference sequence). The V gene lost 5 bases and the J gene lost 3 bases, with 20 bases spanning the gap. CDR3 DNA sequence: TGTGCCAGCAGCCTAGACAGATTCACACCCCTCTACGAGCAGTACTTC. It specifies CASSLDRFTPLYEQYF.

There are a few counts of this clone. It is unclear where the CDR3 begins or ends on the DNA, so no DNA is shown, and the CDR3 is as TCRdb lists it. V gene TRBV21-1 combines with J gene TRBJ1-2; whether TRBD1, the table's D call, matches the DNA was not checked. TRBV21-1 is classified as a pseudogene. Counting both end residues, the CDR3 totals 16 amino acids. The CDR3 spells CASSKVGQGNFYGYTF.

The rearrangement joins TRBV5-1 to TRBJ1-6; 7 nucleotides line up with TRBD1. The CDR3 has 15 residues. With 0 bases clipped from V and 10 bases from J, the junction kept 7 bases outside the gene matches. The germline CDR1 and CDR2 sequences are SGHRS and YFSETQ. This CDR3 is CASSLEGTAGSPLHF. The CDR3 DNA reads TGCGCCAGCAGCTTGGAAGGGACAGCAGGCTCACCCCTCCACTTT.

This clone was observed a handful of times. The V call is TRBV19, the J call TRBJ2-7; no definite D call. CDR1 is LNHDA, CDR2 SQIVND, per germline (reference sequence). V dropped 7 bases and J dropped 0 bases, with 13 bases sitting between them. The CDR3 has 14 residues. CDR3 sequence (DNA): TGTGCCAGTAAAAGAAGTGGCGGCTCCTACGAGCAGTACTTC. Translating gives CASKRSGGSYEQYF.

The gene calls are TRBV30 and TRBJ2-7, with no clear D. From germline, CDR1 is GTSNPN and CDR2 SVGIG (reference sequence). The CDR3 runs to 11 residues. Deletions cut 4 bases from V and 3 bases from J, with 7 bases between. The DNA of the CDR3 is TGTGCCTGGATCGGTGTCTACGAGCAGTACTTC. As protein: CAWIGVYEQYF.

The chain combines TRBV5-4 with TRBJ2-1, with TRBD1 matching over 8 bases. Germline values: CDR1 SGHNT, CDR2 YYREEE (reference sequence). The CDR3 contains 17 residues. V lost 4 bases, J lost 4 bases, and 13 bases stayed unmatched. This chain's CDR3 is CASSRDPGQGWYNEQFF. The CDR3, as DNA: TGTGCCAGCAGCCGAGATCCCGGACAGGGTTGGTACAATGAGCAGTTCTTC.

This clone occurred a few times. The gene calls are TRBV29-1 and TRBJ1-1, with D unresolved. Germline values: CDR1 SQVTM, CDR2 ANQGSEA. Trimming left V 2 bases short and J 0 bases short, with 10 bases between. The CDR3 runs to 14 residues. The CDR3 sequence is CSVEKAGMNTEAFF. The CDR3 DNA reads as TGCAGCGTTGAAAAGGCAGGTATGAACACTGAAGCTTTCTTT.

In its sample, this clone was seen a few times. DNA for the CDR3: TGTGCCAGCAGGCTGGAGGGCCACGAGCAGTACTTC. It codes for CASRLEGHEQYF. V and J are TRBV7-9 and TRBJ2-7, with D possibly matching TRBD2 (6 bases). Germline V gives CDR1 SEHNR, CDR2 FQNEAQ (reference sequence). There are 12 residues in the CDR3. The ends were cut back, 6 bases at V and 5 bases at J, with 11 bases in the middle.

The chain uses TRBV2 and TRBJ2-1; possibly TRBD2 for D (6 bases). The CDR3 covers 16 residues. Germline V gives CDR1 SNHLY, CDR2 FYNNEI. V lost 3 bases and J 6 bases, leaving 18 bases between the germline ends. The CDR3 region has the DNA TGTGCCAGCAGTGACATGGGACTTGCCACCGTCAATGAGCAGTTCTTC. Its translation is CASSDMGLATVNEQFF.

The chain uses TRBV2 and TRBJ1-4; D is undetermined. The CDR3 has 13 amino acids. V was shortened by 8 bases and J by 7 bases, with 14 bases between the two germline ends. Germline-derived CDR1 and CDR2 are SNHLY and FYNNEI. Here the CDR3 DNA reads TGTGCCAGCGCCAGAGACCGGGTTGAAAAACTGTTTTTT. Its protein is CASARDRVEKLFF.